The source of this T cell receptor (beta chain) is a study of shared clonotypes between healthy human individuals. Donors were healthy HIV-negative adults without recently reported acute infections or vaccinations. Each cell subset's genomic DNA was divided evenly among several immunoSEQ plates. DNA input for the unsorted PBMC replicate PCRs was approximately 0.3 ug, 25,000 to 35,000 T cell genomes. The protocol was immunoSEQ multiplex PCR, while the TCRdb copy is restricted to in-frame clones and leaves out a portion. Found here are approximately 500,000 clones, 65% to 85% of them singletons; the top ten hold roughly 13%. The CDR3 runs 15 residues. Trimming took 0 bases from V and 3 from J; bases not matched to a gene: 5. CDR1 is LGHNA, CDR2 YNFKEQ, per germline.

The receptor's source is a woman aged 40 to 55 in good health. Some clones in this sample may be carry-over from other donors' samples. The sample taken for sequencing was PBMCs. The V call is TRBV4-2, the J call TRBJ2-7; 7 nucleotides line up with TRBD2. The CDR3 protein is CASSQDWTGGYEQYF. DNA of the CDR3: TGTGCCAGCAGCCAAGATTGGACGGGGGGCTACGAGCAGTACTTC.